This TCR beta chain was sequenced during a study of blood T cell repertoires in COVID-19. About the study: Samples of COVID-19 (acute and convalescent) were obtained from the United States, Italy and Spain. PBMCs, B-cell-depleted T cells, or T cells were the source of the cDNA or gDNA that made up the material.

The assay was immunoSEQ multiplex PCR, and TCRdb's table has in-frame clones only and misses some. The sample lists 160,000 or so clones; 82% were seen once. Recruits, aged roughly 18 to 90 years, lived in 20 to 30 US areas. In Cohort 3, a recovered donor had either two negative PCRs, clearance, or symptom resolution. The length of the CDR3 is 11 residues. The V gene lost 7 bases and the J gene lost 8 bases, with 8 bases spanning the gap. Germline V gene lookup returns CDR1 MRHNA and CDR2 SNTAGT. Sequenced material: PBMCs or T cells enriched from blood (not recorded which). The rearrangement uses TRBV6-4 and TRBJ1-4; D not certain. The clonotype comes from a man in his sixties who had recovered from COVID-19. CDR3 nucleotides: TGTGCCAGCATCCCGGGAGAAAAACTGTTTTTT. Translated: CASIPGEKLFF.